Listed below are T cell receptor beta chains from one sample, sequenced in a study of CD8 T cells in Susac syndrome. TCRdb processed the immunoSEQ multiplex PCR reads anew with MiXCR; each CDR3 protein has one entry. The sample holds fewer than 140,000 distinct CDR3 sequences, around 94% seen once. Sequenced sample: CD8+ T cells from PBMCs. These receptors came from a human donor with Susac syndrome. CDR3s include the opening cysteine and the closing phenylalanine or tryptophan. The order of the fields is J gene, V gene, clone size, D gene, CDR3 protein, CDR3 DNA. A D gene is named only where the DNA matches it firmly. Clone size is shown for a subset of rows, as once, few, many or a class of expanded clone.

>TRBJ2-5|TRBV10-3|NA|TRBD1
CAISESRDRSAETQYF
TGTGCCATCAGTGAGTCTCGGGACAGATCCGCAGAGACCCAGTACTTC
>TRBJ2-6|TRBV27|NA|NA
CASSLQGTGANVLTF
TGTGCCAGCAGTTTGCAGGGGACTGGGGCCAACGTCCTGACTTTC
>TRBJ1-1|TRBV27|few|NA
CASRLGNTEAFF
TGTGCCAGCAGGTTGGGGAACACTGAAGCTTTCTTT
>TRBJ2-3|TRBV7-9|NA|TRBD2
CASSHGTSHTDTQYF
TGTGCCAGCAGCCACGGGACTAGTCACACAGATACGCAGTATTTT
>TRBJ2-5|TRBV20-1|once|NA
CSVLIRDQETQYF
TGCAGTGTCCTAATCCGGGACCAAGAGACCCAGTACTTC
>TRBJ2-3|TRBV2|NA|TRBD2
CASSVAGGFTDTQYF
TGTGCCAGCAGTGTTGCGGGGGGATTCACAGATACGCAGTATTTT
>TRBJ1-2|TRBV20-1|NA|TRBD1
CSARAPDRGEKAGYTF
TGCAGTGCTAGAGCCCCGGACAGGGGGGAAAAGGCTGGCTACACCTTC
>TRBJ2-7|TRBV9|NA|NA
CASSVEAQSSYEQYF
TGTGCCAGCAGCGTAGAGGCCCAAAGCTCCTACGAGCAGTACTTC
>TRBJ2-2|TRBV6-6|NA|NA
CASSAGTGELFF
TGTGCCAGCAGTGCCGGCACCGGGGAGCTGTTTTTT
>TRBJ2-7|TRBV7-9|NA|NA
CASSSEGYEQYF
TGTGCCAGCAGCTCCGAGGGTTACGAGCAGTACTTC
>TRBJ2-5|TRBV2|NA|TRBD1
CASRQGVQETQYF
TGTGCCAGCCGACAGGGGGTTCAAGAGACCCAGTACTTC
>TRBJ1-5|TRBV6-6|NA|NA
CASKAGNQPQHF
TGTGCCAGCAAGGCAGGCAATCAGCCCCAGCATTTT
>TRBJ2-3|TRBV9|NA|NA
CASSVDGGDLTDTQYF
TGTGCCAGCAGCGTAGACGGCGGGGATTTGACAGATACGCAGTATTTT
>TRBJ2-3|TRBV6-2/TRBV6-3|NA|NA
CASSYSEDTQYF
TGTGCCAGCAGTTACTCAGAGGATACGCAGTATTTT
>TRBJ2-7|TRBV13|NA|TRBD2
CASRYAGDPYEQYF
TGTGCCAGCAGATATGCGGGGGACCCCTACGAGCAGTACTTC
>TRBJ1-1|TRBV6-5|NA|TRBD1
CASSQSGQEILF
TGTGCCAGCAGTCAATCAGGACAGGAAATCCTCTTT
>TRBJ2-1|TRBV6-5|NA|NA
CASSTGPSGEQFF
TGTGCCAGCAGCACCGGACCCTCGGGGGAGCAGTTCTTC
>TRBJ1-6|TRBV4-3|NA|TRBD1
CASSQEGPPGQNSPLHF
TGCGCCAGCAGCCAAGAGGGGCCCCCGGGACAGAATTCACCCCTCCACTTT
>TRBJ2-2|TRBV7-3|NA|TRBD2
CASSSAGGNTGELFF
TGTGCCAGCAGCTCTGCGGGGGGAAACACCGGGGAGCTGTTTTTT
>TRBJ2-1|TRBV9|NA|NA
CASSVKGAMGEQFF
TGTGCCAGCAGCGTAAAGGGTGCGATGGGTGAGCAGTTCTTC
>TRBJ2-1|TRBV6-2/TRBV6-3|NA|NA
CASSDSRFYNEQFF
TGTGCCTCCTCAGACAGCAGATTTTACAATGAGCAGTTCTTC
>TRBJ1-5|TRBV9|NA|NA
CASSPRGVNQPQHF
TGTGCCAGCAGCCCGCGTGGGGTCAATCAGCCCCAGCATTTT
>TRBJ2-3|TRBV29-1|NA|TRBD2
CSVGSQRGPTDTQYF
TGCAGCGTTGGTAGTCAGCGGGGGCCCACAGATACGCAGTATTTT
>TRBJ2-5|TRBV12-3/TRBV12-4|NA|TRBD2
CASRAGEETQYF
TGTGCCAGCAGGGCGGGGGAGGAGACCCAGTACTTC
>TRBJ1-1|TRBV29-1|NA|NA
CSETLGAEAFF
TGCAGCGAGACGCTAGGGGCTGAAGCTTTCTTT
>TRBJ2-7|TRBV5-8|NA|NA
CASSLRMPYEQYF
TGTGCCAGCAGCTTAAGGATGCCCTACGAGCAGTACTTC
>TRBJ2-1|TRBV7-3|NA|TRBD2
CASSLIPGGPYNEQFF
TGTGCCAGCAGCTTAATACCGGGGGGGCCCTACAATGAGCAGTTCTTC
>TRBJ1-1|TRBV20-1|NA|NA
CSADHEWDAEAFF
TGCAGTGCCGACCACGAGTGGGACGCTGAAGCTTTCTTT
>TRBJ2-7|TRBV9|NA|NA
CASSEDGLYEQYF
TGTGCCAGCAGCGAGGACGGACTATACGAGCAGTACTTC
>TRBJ1-4|TRBV15|NA|NA
CATSRVVEGEKLFF
TGTGCCACCAGCAGAGTTGTGGAAGGGGAAAAACTGTTTTTT
>TRBJ2-5|TRBV5-1|NA|NA
CASSMRGGETQYF
TGCGCCAGCAGCATGCGGGGCGGGGAGACCCAGTACTTC
>TRBJ2-7|TRBV20-1|NA|NA
CSAFGDFYEQYF
TGCAGTGCTTTTGGGGACTTTTACGAGCAGTACTTC
>TRBJ2-7|TRBV9|NA|TRBD1
CASSADRGYEQYF
TGTGCCAGCAGCGCTGACAGGGGTTACGAGCAGTACTTC
>TRBJ2-7|TRBV27|NA|TRBD2
CASSFAGGSYEQYF
TGTGCCAGCAGTTTTGCGGGGGGCTCCTACGAGCAGTACTTC
>TRBJ1-6|TRBV9|NA|NA
CASSEGGNPPLHF
TGTGCCAGCAGCGAGGGGGGGAACCCACCCCTCCACTTT
>TRBJ1-2|TRBV12-3/TRBV12-4|NA|TRBD1
CASSLGQIYGYTF
TGTGCCAGCAGCTTGGGACAGATCTATGGCTACACCTTC
>TRBJ2-1|TRBV7-9|once|TRBD2
CASSPGLAGGGTYNEQFF
TGTGCCAGCAGTCCGGGACTAGCGGGGGGGGGAACCTACAATGAGCAGTTCTTC
>TRBJ1-4|TRBV6-1|NA|NA
CASSPFNPRRLEKLFF
TGTGCCAGCAGCCCCTTCAATCCCCGGCGCCTGGAAAAACTGTTTTTT
>TRBJ1-4|TRBV12-3/TRBV12-4|once|TRBD1
CASSSGGEKLFF
TGTGCCAGCAGCTCAGGGGGGGAGAAACTGTTTTTT
>TRBJ2-2|TRBV11-2|NA|TRBD2
CASRDASGTNTGELFF
TGTGCCAGCAGGGACGCTAGCGGCACGAACACCGGGGAGCTGTTTTTT
>TRBJ2-7|TRBV7-9|medium-sized|NA
CASSLEVDPYEQYF
TGTGCCAGCAGCTTAGAAGTTGATCCCTACGAGCAGTACTTC
>TRBJ1-4|TRBV20-1|NA|NA
CSATAPDTEKLFF
TGCAGTGCCACCGCCCCGGACACTGAAAAACTGTTTTTT
>TRBJ2-1|TRBV2|NA|TRBD2
CASRIHPTGGWYNEQFF
TGTGCCAGCAGGATCCACCCGACGGGAGGGTGGTACAATGAGCAGTTCTTC
>TRBJ1-6|TRBV25-1|once|NA
CASTLDRVTDNSPLHF
TGTGCCAGCACACTGGACCGGGTGACCGATAATTCACCCCTCCACTTT
>TRBJ2-2|TRBV4-3|NA|NA
CASSQDRGQTAGELFF
TGCGCCAGCAGCCAAGACCGGGGACAAACAGCCGGGGAGCTGTTTTTT
>TRBJ1-2|TRBV7-8|NA|NA
CASSLSSGGAVYGYTF
TGTGCCAGCAGCTTAAGTTCGGGCGGCGCAGTCTATGGCTACACCTTC
>TRBJ1-1|TRBV5-1|NA|NA
CASSFAPGQLNTEAFF
TGCGCCAGCAGTTTTGCACCGGGACAATTGAACACTGAAGCTTTCTTT
>TRBJ2-1|TRBV9|few|TRBD2
CASSVGGVNEQFF
TGTGCCAGCAGCGTCGGGGGGGTAAACGAGCAGTTCTTC
>TRBJ2-7|TRBV4-2|NA|NA
CASSQTSYEQYF
TGTGCCAGCAGCCAAACGTCCTACGAGCAGTACTTC
>TRBJ1-6|TRBV5-6|NA|NA
CASSLRDENSPLHF
TGTGCCAGCAGCTTGCGGGATGAGAATTCACCCCTCCACTTT
>TRBJ1-4|TRBV4-3|once|TRBD1
CASSQDGQGDEKLFF
TGCGCCAGCAGCCAAGATGGGCAGGGGGACGAAAAACTGTTTTTT
>TRBJ1-4|TRBV23-1|NA|NA
CASSWPPEKLFF
TGCGCCAGCAGTTGGCCGCCCGAAAAACTGTTTTTT
>TRBJ1-6|TRBV6-2/TRBV6-3|NA|NA
CASSWGPNSPLHF
TGTGCCAGCAGTTGGGGACCTAATTCACCCCTCCACTTT